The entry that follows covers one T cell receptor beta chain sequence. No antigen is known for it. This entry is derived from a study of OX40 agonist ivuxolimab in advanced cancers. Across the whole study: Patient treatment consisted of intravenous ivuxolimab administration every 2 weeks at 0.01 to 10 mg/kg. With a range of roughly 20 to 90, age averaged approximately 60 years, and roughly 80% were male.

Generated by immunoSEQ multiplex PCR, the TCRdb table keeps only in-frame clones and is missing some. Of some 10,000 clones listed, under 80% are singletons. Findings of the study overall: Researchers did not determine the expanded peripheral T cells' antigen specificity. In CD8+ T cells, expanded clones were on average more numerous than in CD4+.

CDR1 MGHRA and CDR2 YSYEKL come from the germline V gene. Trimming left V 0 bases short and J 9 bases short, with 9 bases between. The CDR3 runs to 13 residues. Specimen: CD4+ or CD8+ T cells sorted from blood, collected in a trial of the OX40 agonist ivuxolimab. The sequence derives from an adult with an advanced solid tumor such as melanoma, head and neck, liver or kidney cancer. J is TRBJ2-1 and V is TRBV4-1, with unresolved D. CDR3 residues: CASSQERAIEQFF. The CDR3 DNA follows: TGCGCCAGCAGCCAAGAGCGCGCTATTGAGCAGTTCTTC.